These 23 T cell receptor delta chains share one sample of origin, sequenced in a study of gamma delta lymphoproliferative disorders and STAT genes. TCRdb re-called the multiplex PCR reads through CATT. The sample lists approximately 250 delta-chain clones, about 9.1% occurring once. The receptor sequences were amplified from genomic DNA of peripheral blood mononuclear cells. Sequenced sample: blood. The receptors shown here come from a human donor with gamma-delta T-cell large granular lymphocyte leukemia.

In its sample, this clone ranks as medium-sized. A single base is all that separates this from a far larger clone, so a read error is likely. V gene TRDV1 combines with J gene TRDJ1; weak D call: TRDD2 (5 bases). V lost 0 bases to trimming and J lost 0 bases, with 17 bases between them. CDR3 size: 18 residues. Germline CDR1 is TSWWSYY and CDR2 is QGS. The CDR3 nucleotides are TGTGCTCTTGGGGAACTGGTAGAGGGGCCCTTCAACACCGATAAACTCATCTTT. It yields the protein CALGELVEGPFNTDKLIF.

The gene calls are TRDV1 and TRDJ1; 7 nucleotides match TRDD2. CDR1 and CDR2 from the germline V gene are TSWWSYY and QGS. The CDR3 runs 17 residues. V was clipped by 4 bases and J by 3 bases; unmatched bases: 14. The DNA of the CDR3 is TGTGCTCTTGGGGGAACCTTCCTCCGTTGGGGCGCCGATAAACTCATCTTT. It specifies CALGGTFLRWGADKLIF.

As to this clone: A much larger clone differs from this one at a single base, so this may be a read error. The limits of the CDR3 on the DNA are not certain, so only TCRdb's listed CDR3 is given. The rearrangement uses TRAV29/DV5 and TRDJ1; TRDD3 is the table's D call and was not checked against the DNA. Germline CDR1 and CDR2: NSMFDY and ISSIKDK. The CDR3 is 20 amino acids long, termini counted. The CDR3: CSVLLCSKAATGGYTDKLIF.

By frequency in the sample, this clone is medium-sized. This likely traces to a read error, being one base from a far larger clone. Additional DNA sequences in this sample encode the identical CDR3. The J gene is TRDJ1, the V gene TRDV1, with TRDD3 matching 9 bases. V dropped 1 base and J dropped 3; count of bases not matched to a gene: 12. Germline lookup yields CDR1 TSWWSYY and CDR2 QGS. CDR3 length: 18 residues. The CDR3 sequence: CALGERRGDTFGADKLIF. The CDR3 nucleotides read TGTGCTCTTGGGGAACGGAGGGGGGATACATTTGGTGCCGATAAACTCATCTTT.

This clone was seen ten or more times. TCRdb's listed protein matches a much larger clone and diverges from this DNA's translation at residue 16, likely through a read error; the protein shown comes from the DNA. In nucleotides, the CDR3 is TGTGCTCTTGGGGAACCCCCTCCTAGTCTGGGGGAGTCGAAACTCACCTTT. Protein: CALGEPPPSLGESKLTF. This chain joins TRDV1 and TRDJ1; TRDD3 agrees at 8 bases. The CDR3 loop spans 17 amino acids. The germline CDR1 and CDR2 sequences are TSWWSYY and QGS.

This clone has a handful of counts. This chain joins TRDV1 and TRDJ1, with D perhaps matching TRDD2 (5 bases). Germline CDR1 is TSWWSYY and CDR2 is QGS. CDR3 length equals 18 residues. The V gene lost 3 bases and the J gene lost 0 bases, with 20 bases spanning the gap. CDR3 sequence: CALGDDIHPLPNTDKLIF. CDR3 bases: TGTGCTCTTGGGGATGATATCCACCCTCTTCCAAACACCGATAAACTCATCTTT.

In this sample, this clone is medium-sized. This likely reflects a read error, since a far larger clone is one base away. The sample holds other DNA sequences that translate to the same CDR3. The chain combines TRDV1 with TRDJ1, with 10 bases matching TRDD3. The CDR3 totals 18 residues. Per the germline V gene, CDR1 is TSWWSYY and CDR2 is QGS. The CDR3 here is CALGERRGDTFGADKLIF. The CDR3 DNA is TGTGCTCTTGGGGAACGGAGGGGGGATACGTTTGGTGCCGATAAGCTCATCTTT.

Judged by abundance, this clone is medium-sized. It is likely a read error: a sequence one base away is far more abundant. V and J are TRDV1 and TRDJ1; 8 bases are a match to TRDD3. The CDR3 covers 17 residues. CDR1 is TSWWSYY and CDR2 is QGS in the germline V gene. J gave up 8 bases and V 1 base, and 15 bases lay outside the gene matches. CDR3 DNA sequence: TGTGCTCTTGGGGAACCCCCTTCTAGTCTGGGGGAGTCGAAACTCATCTTT. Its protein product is CALGEPPSSLGESKLIF.

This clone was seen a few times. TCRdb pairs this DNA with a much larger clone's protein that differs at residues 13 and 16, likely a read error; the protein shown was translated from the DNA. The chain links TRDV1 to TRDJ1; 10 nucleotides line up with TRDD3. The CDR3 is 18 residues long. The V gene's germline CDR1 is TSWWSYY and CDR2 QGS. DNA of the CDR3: TGTGCTCTTGGGGAACGGAGGGGGGATACGTTTGGTACCGATAAATTCATCTTT. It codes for CALGERRGDTFGTDKFIF.

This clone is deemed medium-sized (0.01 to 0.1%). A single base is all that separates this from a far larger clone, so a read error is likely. The CDR3 loop reads CALGEPVGGPFNTDKLIF. CDR3 DNA sequence: TGTGCTCTTGGGGAACCGGTAGGGGGGCCCTTCAACACCGATAAACTCATCTTT. V is TRDV1 and J is TRDJ1; D assignment may be TRDD2 or TRDD3 (5 bases each). The CDR3 has 18 residues. V lost 1 base and J lost 0, with 18 bases in between. The germline CDR1 and CDR2 sequences are TSWWSYY and QGS.

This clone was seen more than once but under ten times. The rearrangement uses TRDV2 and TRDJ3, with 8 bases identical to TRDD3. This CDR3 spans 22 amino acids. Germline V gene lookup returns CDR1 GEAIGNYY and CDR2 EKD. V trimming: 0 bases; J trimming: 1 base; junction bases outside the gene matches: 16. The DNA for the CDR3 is TGTGCCTGTGACACCAGTGGGGTCAATTGGGGGATCGAATCCTGGGACACCCGACAGATGTTTTTC. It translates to CACDTSGVNWGIESWDTRQMFF.

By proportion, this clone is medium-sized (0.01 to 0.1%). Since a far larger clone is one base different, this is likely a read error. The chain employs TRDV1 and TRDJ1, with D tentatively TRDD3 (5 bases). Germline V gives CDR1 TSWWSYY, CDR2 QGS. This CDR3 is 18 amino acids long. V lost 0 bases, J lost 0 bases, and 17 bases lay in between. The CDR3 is CALGELVGGLFNTDKLIF. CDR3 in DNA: TGTGCTCTTGGGGAACTGGTAGGGGGGCTCTTCAACACCGATAAACTCATCTTT.

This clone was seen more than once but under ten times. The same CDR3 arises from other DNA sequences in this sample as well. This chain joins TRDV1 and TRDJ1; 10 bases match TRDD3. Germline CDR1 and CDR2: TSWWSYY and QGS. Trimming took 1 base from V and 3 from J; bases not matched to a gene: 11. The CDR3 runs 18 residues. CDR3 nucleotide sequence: TGTGCTCTTGGGGAACGAAGGGGGGATACGTTCGGTGCCGATAAACTCATCTTT. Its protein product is CALGERRGDTFGADKLIF.

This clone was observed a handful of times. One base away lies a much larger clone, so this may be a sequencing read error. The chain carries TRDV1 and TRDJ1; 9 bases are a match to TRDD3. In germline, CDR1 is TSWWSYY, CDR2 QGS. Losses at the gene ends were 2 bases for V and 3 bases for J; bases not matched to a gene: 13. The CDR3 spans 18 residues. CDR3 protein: CALGERAGGSSGADKLIF. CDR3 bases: TGTGCTCTTGGGGAAAGGGCTGGGGGATCCTCGGGGGCCGATAAACTCATCTTT.

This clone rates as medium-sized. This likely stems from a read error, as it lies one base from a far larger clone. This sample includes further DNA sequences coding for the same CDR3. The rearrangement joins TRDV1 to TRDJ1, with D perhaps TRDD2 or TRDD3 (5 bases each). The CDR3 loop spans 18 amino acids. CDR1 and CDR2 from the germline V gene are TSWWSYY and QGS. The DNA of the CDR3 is TGTGCTCTTGGGGAACTGGTAGGGGGGCCCTTCAACACCGATAAACTCATTTTT. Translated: CALGELVGGPFNTDKLIF.

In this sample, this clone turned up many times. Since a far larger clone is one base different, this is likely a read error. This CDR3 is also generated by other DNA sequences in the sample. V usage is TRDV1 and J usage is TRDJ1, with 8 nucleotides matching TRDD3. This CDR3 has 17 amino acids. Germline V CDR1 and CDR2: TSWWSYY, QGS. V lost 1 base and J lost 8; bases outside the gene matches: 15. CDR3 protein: CALGEPPPSLGESKLIF. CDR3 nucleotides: TGTGCTCTTGGGGAACCCCCTCCCAGTCTGGGGGAGTCGAAACTCATCTTT.

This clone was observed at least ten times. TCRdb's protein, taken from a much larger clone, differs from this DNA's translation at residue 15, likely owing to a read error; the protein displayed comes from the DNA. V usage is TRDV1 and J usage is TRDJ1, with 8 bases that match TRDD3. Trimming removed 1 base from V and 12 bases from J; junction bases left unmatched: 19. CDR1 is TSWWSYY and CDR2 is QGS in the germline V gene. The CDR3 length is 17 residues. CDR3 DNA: TGTGCTCTTGGGGAACCCCCTCCTAGTCTGGGGGAGTCGAAATTCATCTTT. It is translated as CALGEPPPSLGESKFIF.

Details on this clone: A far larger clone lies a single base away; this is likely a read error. CDR3 loop: CALGDPSGYSYWGIRADKLIF. Written as DNA, the CDR3 is TGTGCTCTTGGGGACCCTAGTGGCTATTCCTACTGGGGGATACGAGCCGATAAACTCATCTTT. Although no V gene was called, TRDJ1 is the J gene; the table calls TRDD3, which could not be checked here. This CDR3 spans 21 amino acids.

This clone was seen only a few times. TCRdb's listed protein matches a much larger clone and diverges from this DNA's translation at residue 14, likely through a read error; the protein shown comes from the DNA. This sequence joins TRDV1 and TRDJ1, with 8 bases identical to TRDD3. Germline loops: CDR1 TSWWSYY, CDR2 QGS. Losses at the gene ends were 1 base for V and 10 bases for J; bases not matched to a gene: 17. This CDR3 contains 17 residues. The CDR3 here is CALGEPPPSLGESRLIF. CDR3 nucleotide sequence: TGTGCTCTTGGGGAACCCCCTCCTAGTCTGGGGGAGTCGAGACTCATCTTT.

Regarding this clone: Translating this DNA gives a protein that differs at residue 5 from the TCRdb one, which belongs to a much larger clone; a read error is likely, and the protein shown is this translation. In nucleotides, the CDR3 is TGTGCTCTTGGGGTACCCCCTCCTAGTCTGGGGGAGTCGAAACTCATCTTT. Its protein product is CALGVPPPSLGESKLIF. This rearrangement joins TRDV1 to TRDJ1; 8 nucleotides align to TRDD3. Germline CDR1 and CDR2: TSWWSYY and QGS. The CDR3 has 17 residues. V shed 4 bases and J 8 bases; nucleotides not matched to a gene: 18.

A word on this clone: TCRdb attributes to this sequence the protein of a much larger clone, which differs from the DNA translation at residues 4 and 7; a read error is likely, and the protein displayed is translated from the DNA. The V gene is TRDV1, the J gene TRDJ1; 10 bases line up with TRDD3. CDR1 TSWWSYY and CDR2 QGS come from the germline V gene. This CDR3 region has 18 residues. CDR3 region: CALRERWGDTFGADKLIF. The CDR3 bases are TGTGCTCTTAGGGAACGGTGGGGGGATACGTTTGGTGCCGATAAACTCATCTTT.

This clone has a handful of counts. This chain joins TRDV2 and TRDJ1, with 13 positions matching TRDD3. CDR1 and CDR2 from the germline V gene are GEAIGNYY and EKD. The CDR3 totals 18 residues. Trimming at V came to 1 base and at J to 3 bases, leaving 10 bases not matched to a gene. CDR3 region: CACDTLSTGGYDADKLIF. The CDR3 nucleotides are TGTGCCTGTGACACACTCTCTACTGGGGGATACGACGCCGATAAACTCATCTTT.

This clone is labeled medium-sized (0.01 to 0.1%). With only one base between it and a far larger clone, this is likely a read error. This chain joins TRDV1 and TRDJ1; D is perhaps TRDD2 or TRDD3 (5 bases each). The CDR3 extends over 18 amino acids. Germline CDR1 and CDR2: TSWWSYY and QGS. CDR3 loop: CALGELVGGPFNTDKPIF. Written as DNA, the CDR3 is TGTGCTCTTGGGGAACTGGTAGGGGGGCCCTTCAACACCGATAAACCCATCTTT.